The 15 T cell receptor beta chains listed next were all sequenced from one sample in a study of breast tumors, draining lymph nodes, adjacent tissues. Axillary draining lymph nodes of breast cancer patients supplied the node samples. TCRdb called the multiplex PCR reads again in MiXCR, with one record for every CDR3 protein. Here the sample spans about 230,000 distinct CDR3 sequences, roughly 30% being singletons. The sequencing input was axillary lymph node tissue. The receptors were sampled from a female donor with breast cancer. Some clones in this sample may be carry-over from other donors' samples.

This clonotype was observed at least ten times. The chain employs TRBV5-5 and TRBJ1-5; 7 bases line up with TRBD1. Germline lookup yields CDR1 SGHKS and CDR2 YYEKEE (reference sequence). The CDR3 is 15 amino acids. J was trimmed by 2 bases and V by 2 bases; bases with no gene match: 4. CDR3 region: CASSFAGGGNQPQHF. The CDR3 coding sequence is TGTGCCAGCAGCTTCGCAGGGGGTGGCAATCAGCCCCAGCATTTT.

This clonotype was counted ten times or more. The V and J genes are TRBV20-1 and TRBJ1-2, with TRBD1 matching 7 bases. V trimming: 5 bases; J trimming: 5 bases; junction bases outside the gene matches: 5. This CDR3 is built from 12 residues. CDR1 is DFQATT, CDR2 SNEGSKA, per germline (reference sequence). The CDR3 here is CSAQDRPYGYTF. In DNA form, the CDR3 reads TGCAGTGCTCAGGACAGGCCATATGGCTACACCTTC.

This clonotype was seen more than once but under ten times. This may be a read error, as it is one base from a much larger clone. This chain links TRBV6-1 with TRBJ1-5; no firm D call. The CDR3 consists of 14 residues. Trimming left V 4 bases short and J 6 bases short, with 13 bases between. Germline CDR1 MNHNS, CDR2 SASEGT. The chain's CDR3 is CASSGRTEAQPQHF. Written as DNA, the CDR3 is TGTGCCAGCAGTGGCCGGACGGAGGCTCAGCCCCAGCATTTT.

The chain couples TRBV5-1 to TRBJ2-7; 13 bases align to TRBD2. With V trimmed by 0 bases and J by 5 bases, 8 bases remained unmatched. The CDR3 length is 17 residues. Germline V gene sequence: CDR1 SGHRS, CDR2 YFSETQ. The CDR3 here is CASSLGGLAGRHHEQYF. CDR3 nucleotide sequence: TGCGCCAGCAGCTTGGGGGGACTAGCGGGACGGCATCACGAGCAGTACTTC.

Only one count was recorded for this clonotype. The V gene is TRBV20-1, the J gene TRBJ2-1; D gene ambiguous. V was trimmed by 3 bases and J by 10 bases, leaving 10 bases between them. CDR1 and CDR2 (germline): DFQATT, SNEGSKA (reference sequence). CDR3 length: 11 amino acids. The CDR3 coding sequence is TGCAGTGCTAGCGTTAGCCCAGAGCAGTTCTTC. Translation gives CSASVSPEQFF.

This clonotype showed up many times. The rearrangement links TRBV3-1 to TRBJ2-3; possibly TRBD2 for D (6 bases). Germline CDR1 LGHDT, CDR2 YNNKEL (reference sequence). Trimming removed 1 base from V and 0 bases from J, with 8 bases in between. The CDR3 is 15 amino acids. CDR3 sequence: CASSQVGTSTDTQYF. As DNA, the CDR3 is TGTGCCAGCAGCCAAGTCGGGACTAGCACAGATACGCAGTATTTT.

The chain couples TRBV6-1 to TRBJ1-3, with D possibly being TRBD1 (5 bases). The CDR3 consists of 15 residues. Trimming stripped 3 bases from V and 0 bases from J, with 9 bases between. Germline CDR1 reads MNHNS; CDR2 reads SASEGT. The CDR3 reads CASSEQGDSGNTIYF. The DNA of the CDR3 is TGTGCCAGCAGTGAGCAAGGGGACTCTGGAAACACCATATATTTT.

This clonotype has a count of ten or more. The rearrangement uses TRBV18 and TRBJ1-2, with TRBD1 identical over 8 bases. V shed 4 bases and J 3 bases; nucleotides not matched to a gene: 7. CDR3 size: 15 residues. CDR1 KGHSH and CDR2 LQKENI come from the germline V gene. The CDR3 reads CASSLGTGGYYGYTF. The CDR3 DNA reads TGTGCCAGCTCACTCGGGACAGGCGGATACTATGGCTACACCTTC.

A word on this clonotype: Being one base from a much bigger clone, this may be a read error. The chain uses TRBV20-1 and TRBJ2-2, with 12 nucleotides matching TRBD1. This CDR3 is built from 16 residues. After removal of 7 bases from V and 4 bases from J, the junction contained 10 bases not matched to a gene. Looked up from germline, CDR1 is DFQATT and CDR2 is SNEGSKA (reference sequence). CDR3 sequence (DNA): TGCAGTGTTACGGGACAGGGGGCCGGGACCACCGGGGAGCTGTTTTTT. Translation gives CSVTGQGAGTTGELFF.

This clonotype showed up many times. The conserved phenylalanine or tryptophan is not found at the CDR3 terminus, so this likely reflects a read error. The limits of the CDR3 on the DNA are not certain, so only TCRdb's listed CDR3 is given. This CDR3 is CSARDRAGGQV. The chain combines TRBV20-1 with TRBJ2-1; the DNA was not used to check the table's D call, TRBD2. From germline, CDR1 is DFQATT and CDR2 SNEGSKA (reference sequence). The CDR3 comprises 11 residues, both ends counted.

This clonotype has ten or more counts. V and J are TRBV6-1 and TRBJ2-7; 10 bases agree with TRBD1. CDR1 is MNHNS and CDR2 is SASEGT in the germline V gene. The CDR3 consists of 14 residues. The junction had 6 bases not matched to a gene; V was cut back by 6 bases and J by 4 bases. In nucleotides, the CDR3 is TGTGCCAGCAGCCGGGACAGGGGTGGGTACGAGCAGTACTTC. It translates to CASSRDRGGYEQYF.

Many counts were recorded for this clonotype. The rearrangement joins TRBV6-1 to TRBJ2-3; TRBD2 matches at 12 bases. This CDR3 contains 17 residues. CDR1 is MNHNS and CDR2 is SASEGT in the germline V gene. Trimming took 6 bases from V and 3 from J; bases not matched to a gene: 10. CDR3 sequence reads: CASSEIQGLAGTDTQYF. The CDR3 DNA reads as TGTGCCAGCAGCGAGATCCAAGGACTAGCGGGAACAGATACGCAGTATTTT.

The genes are TRBV12-3 or TRBV12-4 and TRBJ1-1, with D perhaps matching TRBD1 (5 bases). The CDR3 has 13 residues. Trimming left V 6 bases short and J 2 bases short, with 10 bases between. CDR3 in amino acids: CASSRVGNTEAFF. CDR3 coding DNA: TGTGCCAGCAGCAGGGTGGGAAACACTGAAGCTTTCTTT.

With respect to this clonotype: This may stem from a read error, because a much larger clone lies one nucleotide away. The chain recombines TRBV19 with TRBJ2-7, with 9 bases identical to TRBD1. The CDR3 extends over 17 amino acids. CDR1 and CDR2 from the germline V gene are LNHDA and SQIVND (reference sequence). Here the CDR3 DNA reads TGTGCCAGTAGTATATTTACAGGGGGCGCGTCTTCCTACGAGCAGTGCTTC. Its translation is CASSIFTGGASSYEQCF.

V is TRBV7-9 and J is TRBJ1-6; perhaps TRBD1 as D (5 bases). Trimming removed 2 bases at V and 8 bases at J, with 13 bases between. CDR1 is SEHNR, CDR2 FQNEAQ, per germline (reference sequence). The CDR3 has 15 amino acids. In DNA, the CDR3 is TGTGCCAGCAGCTTAAAGGGACGAGTAGATTCACCCCTCCACTTT. Residues: CASSLKGRVDSPLHF.